This entry is about one T cell receptor beta chain. This clonotype was picked up a small number of times. Its cognate antigen has yet to be identified. No much larger clone exists at a distance of one base, and base qualities are not known. The protocol used for the library was PCR. Sequencing was performed on a NextSeq 500. Bulk TCR libraries were made following a previously described method, with the TCR primers given in Table S5. Total RNA was purified with the Qiagen AllPrep DNA/RNA kit. Before analysis, reads from multiple sequencing runs of the same library were pooled. The study's own analysis went as follows. Reads were retained only if their TCR constant sequence matched exactly, and those retained reads were trimmed to 150 nt and grouped according to their 12-nt molecular barcodes. Reads in each barcode group were sub-clustered using a 15% Levenshtein threshold, and a quality-weighted consensus sequence was built for each RNA molecule. Non-functional sequences were filtered out, along with any lower-count sequence sitting one edit away from another sequence. Based on fitting two negative binomial distributions, any barcode sub-cluster with under 20% of the maximum read count was discarded. TCRdb reran the public reads through fastp at Q25 and MiXCR, keeping productive beta chains. Rows with one shared CDR3 protein collapse into an entry with the most common genes and DNA. The V and J calls were not made by the authors but by TCRdb's processing. Recorded for this sample are 400,000 to 600,000 distinct CDR3 sequences; around 23% of them occurred a single time. The top ten constitute around 0.8% of the sample.

These data belong to a study of molecular identifiers for immune sequencing clone quantification (dated by TCRdb to the late 2010s). Regarding the study in general: For a replicate experiment, RNA from roughly 20,000 or 100,000 naive CD8 T cells was divided into five aliquots, and four of the five aliquots were sequenced. The study was a methods study using CD8 T cells to benchmark molecular-identifier clustering-based TCR repertoire sequencing (MIDCIRS) and TCR RNA copy counting. Paper-wide results and their limitations: Modeling indicated approximately 3 TCR RNA copies recovered per cell, compared with 7.5 to 10 by digital PCR, which implies a capture efficiency of approximately 29%. Spiked-in Jurkat TCR RNA (around eleven copies' worth), which is not part of the donor repertoire, was contained in the naive libraries. Highly expanded clone sizes could be underestimated if identical TCR molecules share a barcode. Spiked-in Jurkat TCR RNA equal to a single cell's worth was reported to be detectable even within one million naive CD8 T cells. In CMV-specific effector cells, over 99% of molecules were held by clones above 20 RNA copies, whereas under 1% of molecules were held by such clones in naive cells. Without barcode sub-clustering, chimeric consensus sequences inflated TCR diversity; chimeras reached as high as 47%.

Libraries of naive CD8 T cells were built from about 20,000 to 1,000,000 sorted cells, with 10%, 30% or 50% of the purified RNA used. Naive CD8 T cells were FACS-sorted as CD8+CD4-CCR7+CD45RA+ on a BD FACSAria II into RLT Plus buffer. To test detection sensitivity, Jurkat RNA equivalent to more than 8 TCR copies was spiked into samples of about 19,000-1,000,000 naive CD8 T cells. CD8 T cells were enriched with RosetteSep CD8+ T Cell Enrichment Cocktail and Ficoll-Paque, followed by ACK red cell lysis. Trimming takes 0 bases off V and 5 bases off J; junction bases not matched to a gene: 12. According to the germline V gene, CDR1 reads MNHEY and CDR2 reads SVGAGI. From the cysteine through the phenylalanine, the CDR3 covers 17 amino acids. Kept here is only the CDR3 DNA, which spans 51 bases and is read in frame from base 1.

This sequence originates from a human donor in good health. Some libraries in this study had Jurkat cell RNA spiked in. The sequenced material came from naive CD8+ T cells from blood, with Jurkat cell RNA spiked in. The label giving this sample's cell subset or site can be read as: FACS-sorted CD8+CD4-CCR7+CD45RA+ naive T cells. Recombination linked TRBV6-5 to TRBJ2-7; 8 central nucleotides agree with TRBD1. The encoded CDR3 is CASSYSAQGALINEQYF. DNA sequence: TGTGCCAGCAGTTACTCGGCCCAGGGGGCGCTCATCAACGAGCAGTACTTC.